What follows is one T cell receptor beta chain and its context. The CDR3 has 15 residues. Per the germline V gene, CDR1 is MNHEY and CDR2 is SMNVEV (reference sequence). Trimming removed 10 bases from V and 7 bases from J; junction bases left unmatched: 17. This sample was included in a study of blood T cells in healthy people across ages. Through a sample-barcoded 5' primer and a J-beta primer mix, a second PCR was run for roughly 6 to 12 cycles. TCRdb reanalysed the 5' RACE reads using MiXCR and keeps one entry per CDR3 protein. Of 1,500,000 or so distinct CDR3 sequences in the sample, approximately 59% were seen once.

This receptor was obtained from a man younger than 35 in good health. Sequences were obtained from blood. The gene calls are TRBV27 and TRBJ2-7, with 9 bases lining up with TRBD2. CDR3 sequence (DNA): TGTGCCATCTCACGTGGCGGGAGGGTTGGACGGGAGCAGTACTTC. Its protein product is CAISRGGRVGREQYF.